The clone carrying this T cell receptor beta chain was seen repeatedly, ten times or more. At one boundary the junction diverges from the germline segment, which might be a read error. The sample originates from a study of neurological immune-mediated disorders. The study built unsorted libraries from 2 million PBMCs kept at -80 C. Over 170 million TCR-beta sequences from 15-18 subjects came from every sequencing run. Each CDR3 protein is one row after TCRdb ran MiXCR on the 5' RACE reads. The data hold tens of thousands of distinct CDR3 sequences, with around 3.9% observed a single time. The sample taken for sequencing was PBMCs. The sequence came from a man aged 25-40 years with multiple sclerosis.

CDR3 region: CATSSSGTSSHEQYF. The CDR3 DNA reads TGTGCCACCAGCAGCTCGGGGACTAGCTCCCACGAGCAGTACTTC. The rearrangement uses TRBV15 and TRBJ2-7, with 9 bases aligning to TRBD2. Germline V gene lookup returns CDR1 LNHNV and CDR2 YYDKDF (reference sequence). CDR3 size: 15 residues. Combining the CDR3 with reference TRBV15 and TRBJ2-7 gives the whole variable domain DAMVIQNPRYQVTQFGKPVTLSCSQTLNHNVMYWYQQKSSQAPKLLFHYYDKDFNNEADTPDNFQSRRPNTSFCFLDIRSPGLGDTAMYLCATSSSGTSSHEQYFGPGTRLTVT.